The T cell receptor beta chain under discussion was sequenced for a study of T-cell reconstitution after alpha-beta-depleted transplantation in children. The study's findings and limits: A year post-transplant, T-cell counts and diversity derived mostly from newly produced T cells. About two months after transplant, alpha-beta T cells reportedly came from several hundred expanded graft clones.

Many counts were recorded for this clonotype. Its antigen is as yet unknown. Trimming removed 6 bases from V and 0 bases from J, with 17 bases in between. The CDR3 runs 15 residues. Germline loops: CDR1 DFQATT, CDR2 SNEGSKA (reference sequence). A TCRbeta library incorporating unique molecular identifiers was prepared. TCRdb called the PCR reads again in MiXCR, with one record for every CDR3 protein. The table lists approximately 630,000 distinct CDR3 sequences, around 14% of them singletons, with around 0.79% in the top ten. The source of this sequence is a girl aged 2 to 10 with congenital amegakaryocytic thrombocytopenia, due to receive a stem cell transplant. The rearrangement joins TRBV20-1 to TRBJ1-1; D is possibly TRBD1 (5 bases). Sequencing used PBMCs, obtained before TCRalphabeta/CD19-depleted stem cell transplant. CDR3: CSAYSAGKVNTEAFF. The CDR3 nucleotides are TGCAGTGCGTATTCGGCAGGGAAGGTGAACACTGAAGCTTTCTTT.